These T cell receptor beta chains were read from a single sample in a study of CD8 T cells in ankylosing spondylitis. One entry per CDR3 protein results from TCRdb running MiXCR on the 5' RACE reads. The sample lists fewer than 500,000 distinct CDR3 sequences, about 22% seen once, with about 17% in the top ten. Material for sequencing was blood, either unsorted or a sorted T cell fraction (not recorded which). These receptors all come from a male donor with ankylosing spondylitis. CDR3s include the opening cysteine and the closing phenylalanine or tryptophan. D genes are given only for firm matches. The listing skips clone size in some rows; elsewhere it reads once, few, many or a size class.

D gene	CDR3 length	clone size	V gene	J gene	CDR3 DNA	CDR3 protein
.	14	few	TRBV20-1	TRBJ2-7	TGCAGTGCTAGAGGTGGAGTGCCATCCTACGAGCAGTACTTC	CSARGGVPSYEQYF
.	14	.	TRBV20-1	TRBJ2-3	TGCAGTGCTGCTTTCCGGGACTGGATAGATACGCAGTATTTT	CSAAFRDWIDTQYF
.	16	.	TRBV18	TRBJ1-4	TGTGCCAGCTCACTACAGGGTCCCGCAACTAATGAAAAACTGTTTTTT	CASSLQGPATNEKLFF
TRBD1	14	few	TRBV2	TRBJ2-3	TGTGCCAGCAGTAACGACAGGGGCGCAGATACGCAGTATTTT	CASSNDRGADTQYF
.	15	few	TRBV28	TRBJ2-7	TGTGCCAGCAGTCTGGGGGGGACAGGAGGCTACGAGCAGTACTTC	CASSLGGTGGYEQYF
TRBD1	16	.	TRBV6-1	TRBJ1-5	TGTGCCAGCAGTGAATTATGGACAGGACCGGATCAGCCCCAGCATTTT	CASSELWTGPDQPQHF
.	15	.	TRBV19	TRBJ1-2	TGTGCCAGTAGTATAGACGTCGGGGTCCGCTACGGCTACACCTTC	CASSIDVGVRYGYTF
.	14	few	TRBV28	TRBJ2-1	TGTGCCAGCGTTGAAGGCGGGCCCTACAATGAGCAGTTCTTC	CASVEGGPYNEQFF
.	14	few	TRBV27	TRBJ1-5	TGTGCCAGCAGTTTAAGGGACGGCAATCAGCCCCAGCATTTT	CASSLRDGNQPQHF
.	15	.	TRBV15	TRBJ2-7	TGTGCCACCAGCAGGGGGAAGTTAAGAACCTACGAGCAGTACTTC	CATSRGKLRTYEQYF
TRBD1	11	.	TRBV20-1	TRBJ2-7	TGCAGTGCCCGACGGACAGGGCAGCAGTACTTC	CSARRTGQQYF
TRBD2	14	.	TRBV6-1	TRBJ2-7	TGTGCCAGCAGCCTACAGCGGGAGCTCTACGAGCAGTACTTC	CASSLQRELYEQYF
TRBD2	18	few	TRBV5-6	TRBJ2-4	TGTGCCAGCAGCCAAAGGACTAGCGGGAGGGAGGCCAAAAACATTCAGTACTTC	CASSQRTSGREAKNIQYF
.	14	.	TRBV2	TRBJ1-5	TGTGCCAGCAGTGGGCGATCGGTCAATCAGCCCCAGCATTTT	CASSGRSVNQPQHF
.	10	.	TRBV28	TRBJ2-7	TGTGCCAGCAGTAGGAGGGCGCAGTACTTC	CASSRRAQYF
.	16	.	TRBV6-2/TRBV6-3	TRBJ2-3	TGTGCCAGCAGTTACATGGGACACCGCATCACAGATACGCAGTATTTT	CASSYMGHRITDTQYF
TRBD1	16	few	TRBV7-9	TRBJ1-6	TGTGCCAGCAGCCGGGACAGACTTATCCTTAATTCACCCCTCCACTTT	CASSRDRLILNSPLHF
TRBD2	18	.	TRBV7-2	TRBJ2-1	TGTGCCAGCAGCTTAGCGAGGAGGGCGGGAGTGGCGTACAATGAGCAGTTCTTC	CASSLARRAGVAYNEQFF
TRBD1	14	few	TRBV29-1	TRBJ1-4	TGCAGCGTCAACCACCGGGACAGGGATGAAAAACTGTTTTTT	CSVNHRDRDEKLFF
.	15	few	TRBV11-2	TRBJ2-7	TGTGCCAGCAGCTTAGACTCGATATCCTACCACGAGCAGTACTTC	CASSLDSISYHEQYF
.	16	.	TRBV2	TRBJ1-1	TGTGCCAGCAGGTCCGCCAGGGGCGGTCACACCACTGAAGCTTTCTTT	CASRSARGGHTTEAFF
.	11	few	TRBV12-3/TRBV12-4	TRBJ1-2	TGTGCCAGCAGACCGTACTATGGCTACACCTTC	CASRPYYGYTF
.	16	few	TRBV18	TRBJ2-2	TGTGCCAGCTCACCCACGGGACTTTCTAACACCGGGGAGCTGTTTTTT	CASSPTGLSNTGELFF
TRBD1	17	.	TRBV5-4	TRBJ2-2	TGTGCCAGCAGGCCTACGACAGGGGGCCGAAACACCGGGGAGCTGTTTTTT	CASRPTTGGRNTGELFF
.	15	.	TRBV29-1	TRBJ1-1	TGCAGCGTTTGGGCCCCGGGACGGGGGAACACTGAAGCTTTCTTT	CSVWAPGRGNTEAFF
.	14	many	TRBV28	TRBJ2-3	TGTGCCAGCAGTGGAGTTTTTGGCACAGATACGCAGTATTTT	CASSGVFGTDTQYF
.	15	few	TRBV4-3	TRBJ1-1	TGCGCCAGCAGCCAAGACCCAGGGGTGTATACTGAAGCTTTCTTT	CASSQDPGVYTEAFF
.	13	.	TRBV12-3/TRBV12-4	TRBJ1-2	TGTGCCAGCAGCTCCCCGGCTAACTATGGCTACACCTTC	CASSSPANYGYTF
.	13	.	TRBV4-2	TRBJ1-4	TGTGCCAGCAGCCAAGAATCTAGAGAAAAACTGTTTTTT	CASSQESREKLFF
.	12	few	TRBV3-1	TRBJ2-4	TGTGCCAGCAGCCATTCCGGAAACATTCAGTACTTC	CASSHSGNIQYF
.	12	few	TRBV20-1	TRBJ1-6	TGCAGTGCTAGGGCCCTTAATTCACCCCTCCACTTT	CSARALNSPLHF
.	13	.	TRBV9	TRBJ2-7	TGTGCCAGCAGCATCAGACTAGGTGGCGAGCAGTACTTC	CASSIRLGGEQYF
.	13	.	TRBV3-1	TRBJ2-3	TGTGCCAGCAGCCAAGATAAAGGCGGTACGCAGTATTTT	CASSQDKGGTQYF
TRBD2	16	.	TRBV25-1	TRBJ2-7	TGTGCCAGCACCGAAGGTAGCGGGAGGGCCGGTTACGAGCAGTACTTC	CASTEGSGRAGYEQYF
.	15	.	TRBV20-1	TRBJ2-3	TGCAGTGCAACACAGGGGACTACACCTACAGATACGCAGTATTTT	CSATQGTTPTDTQYF
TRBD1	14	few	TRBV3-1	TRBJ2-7	TGTGCCAGCAGGCGTACAGGGGATCCCTACGAGCAGTACTTC	CASRRTGDPYEQYF
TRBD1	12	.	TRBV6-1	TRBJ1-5	TGTGCCCGCGGTAGGGGGCTCCAGCCCCAGCATTTT	CARGRGLQPQHF
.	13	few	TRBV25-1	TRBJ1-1	TGTGCCAGCATTGCGGAGATGAACACTGAAGCTTTCTTT	CASIAEMNTEAFF
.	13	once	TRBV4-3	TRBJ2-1	TGCGCCAGCAGCCAAGAAATTAGAAATGAGCAGTTCTTC	CASSQEIRNEQFF
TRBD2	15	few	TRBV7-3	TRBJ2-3	TGTGCCAGCAGCTTGACTAGCGGGAGTAGTTATACGCAGTATTTT	CASSLTSGSSYTQYF
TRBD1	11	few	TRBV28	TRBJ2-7	TGTGCCACCAGGTACAGGGGCGAGCAGTACTTC	CATRYRGEQYF
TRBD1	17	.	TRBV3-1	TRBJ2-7	TGTGCCAGCAGCCACCACAGGGGGCGCCTTGCTACCTACGAGCAGTACTTC	CASSHHRGRLATYEQYF
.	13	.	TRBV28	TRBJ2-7	TGTGCCAGCACTCCAGGGTCTCCTTACGAGCAGTACTTC	CASTPGSPYEQYF
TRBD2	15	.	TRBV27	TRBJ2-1	TGTGCCAGCAGTTTTGGCCTAGCGGGAGGGAATGAGCAGTTCTTC	CASSFGLAGGNEQFF
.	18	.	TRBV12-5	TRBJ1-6	TGTGCTAGTGGTTTGTACACCCAAACAGGTCCCGGTAATTCACCCCTCCACTTT	CASGLYTQTGPGNSPLHF
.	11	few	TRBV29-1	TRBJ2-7	TGCAGCGTTGAGTCCTCCTACGAGCAGTACTTC	CSVESSYEQYF
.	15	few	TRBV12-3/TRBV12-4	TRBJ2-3	TGTGCCAGCAGCGCCAGGCCAGGGGTCACAGATACGCAGTATTTT	CASSARPGVTDTQYF
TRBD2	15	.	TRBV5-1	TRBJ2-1	TGCGCCAGCAGCCCTTTTCGCTCGGGAGCGGGGGAGCAGTTCTTC	CASSPFRSGAGEQFF
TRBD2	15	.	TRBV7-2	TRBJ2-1	TGTGCCAGCACCGTCCCCCCTAGCGGCTACAATGAGCAGTTCTTC	CASTVPPSGYNEQFF
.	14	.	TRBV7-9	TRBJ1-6	TGTGCCAGCAGTTCGTGGGGGGATAATTCACCCCTCCACTTT	CASSSWGDNSPLHF